This T cell receptor (beta chain) is from a study of blood T cell repertoires in COVID-19. In the study overall: PBMCs, B-cell-depleted T cells, or T cells provided the cDNA or gDNA that made up the material.

CDR3 size: 14 residues. The V and J ends lost 5 bases and 2 bases, in that order; junction bases with no gene match: 3. CDR1 and CDR2 (germline): LNHDA, SQIVND (reference sequence). Individuals drawn from about two dozen US areas were roughly 18 to 89 years old. Clinical history as reported by participants underpinned cohort assignment. Per the authors' pipeline: The authors estimated nucleated cell counts from reference gene primer amplification. Some clones are missing from TCRdb's copy, which holds only in-frame ones; the method was immunoSEQ multiplex PCR. V and J calls and clone size follow that table, whereas D and trimming were derived from the DNA. The sample has around 180,000 clones; about 84% are singletons.

The rearrangement joins TRBV19 to TRBJ2-7; TRBD1 matches 10 bases. The source material was PBMCs or T cells enriched from blood (not recorded which). The TCR originated in a woman in her twenties or thirties who had recovered from COVID-19. The CDR3 protein is CASSSGQGTYEQYF. DNA for the CDR3: TGTGCCAGTAGTTCGGGACAGGGGACCTACGAGCAGTACTTC.